The entry below gives a single T cell receptor beta chain sequence along with its context. This entry belongs to a study of T cell changes during pregnancy in multiple sclerosis. This table comes from immunoSEQ multiplex PCR, and its TCRdb copy is limited to in-frame clones, with some not included. Here the sample spans 20,000 to 25,000 clones, 85% being singletons. Germline assignment: CDR1 SNHLY and CDR2 FYNNEI. Trimming pared 6 bases from V and 3 bases from J, leaving 13 bases between. The CDR3 is made up of 14 amino acids. Source: CD8+ T cells from peripheral blood mononuclear cells, taken in the first trimester of pregnancy. The origin of this receptor is a female donor in good health, enrolled as a control in a pregnancy study. The gene calls are TRBV2 and TRBJ2-3; maybe TRBD2 (6 bases). This CDR3 reads CASRLASSTDTQYF. CDR3 bases: TGTGCCAGCAGGCTAGCGAGTTCGACAGATACGCAGTATTTT.